The rows below give T cell receptor beta chains drawn from one sample of a study of cytomegalovirus exposure and HLA in healthy donors. Method: immunoSEQ multiplex PCR; TCRdb's copy keeps in-frame clones and lacks some. The sample consists of approximately 140,000 clones, under 75% of them appearing once. The material sequenced was PBMCs. Source of these receptors: a woman aged 55-69 years in good health and CMV-seropositive. The CDR3 runs from the conserved cysteine through the conserved F or W. Fields, in order: clone size, J gene, V gene, D gene, CDR3 DNA, CDR3 protein. The D gene is left open where the match is weak. Rows give clone size only sometimes, using once, few, many, or a class for an expanded clone.

clone size: -
J gene: TRBJ2-3
V gene: TRBV2
D gene: -
CDR3 DNA: TGTGCCAGCAGGGTAGCCCCAACTTCTAGCACAGATACGCAGTATTTT
CDR3 protein: CASRVAPTSSTDTQYF

clone size: -
J gene: TRBJ2-1
V gene: TRBV7-9
D gene: TRBD2
CDR3 DNA: TGTGCCAGCAGCACGGGAGGACTAGCAGAAGACTACAATGAGCAGTTCTTC
CDR3 protein: CASSTGGLAEDYNEQFF

clone size: -
J gene: TRBJ2-6
V gene: TRBV9
D gene: TRBD1
CDR3 DNA: TGTGCCAGCAGCGGAGTACTGAGGGGGCCTTACTCTGGGGCCAACGTCCTGACTTTC
CDR3 protein: CASSGVLRGPYSGANVLTF

clone size: -
J gene: TRBJ2-7
V gene: TRBV19
D gene: TRBD1
CDR3 DNA: TGTGCCAGTAGCCTACCGGGACAGACCTTCTACGAGCAGTACTTC
CDR3 protein: CASSLPGQTFYEQYF

clone size: -
J gene: TRBJ2-7
V gene: TRBV7-9
D gene: TRBD1
CDR3 DNA: TGTGCCAGCAGCCCAGGGACAGGTCGGGTGGAGCAGTACTTC
CDR3 protein: CASSPGTGRVEQYF

clone size: -
J gene: TRBJ2-5
V gene: TRBV18
D gene: TRBD2
CDR3 DNA: TGTGCCAGCTCACCAGGAGTAGCGGGAGCTGGGGAGACCCAGTACTTC
CDR3 protein: CASSPGVAGAGETQYF

clone size: few
J gene: TRBJ2-1
V gene: TRBV5-1
D gene: TRBD2
CDR3 DNA: TGCGCCAGCAGCTTGGGGGGACTAGCGGGAGGGCCTTTCGCCAATGAGCAGTTCTTC
CDR3 protein: CASSLGGLAGGPFANEQFF

clone size: -
J gene: TRBJ2-7
V gene: TRBV2
D gene: -
CDR3 DNA: TGTGCCAGCAGTCCGGGCCTGGGAGTAGGCTACGAGCAGTACTTC
CDR3 protein: CASSPGLGVGYEQYF

clone size: -
J gene: TRBJ2-7
V gene: TRBV15
D gene: TRBD2
CDR3 DNA: TGTGCCACCAGCAGATATTTAAAGGTTGTAGCGGGAGCCTACGAGCAGTACTTC
CDR3 protein: CATSRYLKVVAGAYEQYF

clone size: -
J gene: TRBJ2-2
V gene: TRBV6-5
D gene: -
CDR3 DNA: TGTGCCAGCAGTTACTCTGGCGGAGCCGGGGAGCTGTTTTTT
CDR3 protein: CASSYSGGAGELFF

clone size: -
J gene: TRBJ2-1
V gene: TRBV4-2
D gene: TRBD1
CDR3 DNA: TGTGCCAGCAGCCAAGTATCTGAGACAGGGGGTCACAATGAGCAGTTCTTC
CDR3 protein: CASSQVSETGGHNEQFF

clone size: -
J gene: TRBJ2-1
V gene: TRBV9
D gene: TRBD2
CDR3 DNA: TGTGCCAGCAGCACCGGACTAGCGCGCGGTAACAATGAGCAGTTCTTC
CDR3 protein: CASSTGLARGNNEQFF

clone size: -
J gene: TRBJ1-2
V gene: TRBV28
D gene: -
CDR3 DNA: TGTGCCAGCAGTTTACCGATACAGGGCTCTAACTATGGCTACACCTTC
CDR3 protein: CASSLPIQGSNYGYTF